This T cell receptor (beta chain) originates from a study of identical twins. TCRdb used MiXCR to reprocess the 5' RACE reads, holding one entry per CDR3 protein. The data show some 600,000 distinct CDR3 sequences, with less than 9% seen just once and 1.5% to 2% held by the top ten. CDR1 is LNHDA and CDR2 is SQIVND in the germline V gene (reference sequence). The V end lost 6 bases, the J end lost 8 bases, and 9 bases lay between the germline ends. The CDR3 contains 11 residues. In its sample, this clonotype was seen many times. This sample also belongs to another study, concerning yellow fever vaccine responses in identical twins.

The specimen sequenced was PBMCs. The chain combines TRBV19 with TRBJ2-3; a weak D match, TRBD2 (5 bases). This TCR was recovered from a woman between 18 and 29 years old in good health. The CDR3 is CASSGDFTQYF. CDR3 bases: TGTGCCAGTAGCGGGGATTTTACGCAGTATTTT.